This TCR beta chain stems from a study of CD8+ T cells in alopecia areata. Extracted from the samples, RNA was reverse transcribed into cDNA to serve as the sequencing template. Profiled with immunoSEQ multiplex PCR; TCRdb holds only in-frame clones, not every one. The profile shows some 130,000 clones, approximately 49% of them singletons. CDR1 and CDR2 from the germline V gene are SQVTM and ANQGSEA. Trimming removed 4 bases from V and 4 bases from J; junction bases left unmatched: 4. The CDR3 runs 13 residues. Sequences were derived from CD8+ T cells sorted from blood, sampled at week 0. The TCR comes from a human donor with alopecia areata. The chain has TRBV29-1 and TRBJ1-2, with TRBD1 identical over 9 bases. The CDR3 is CSVATGGGYGYTF. The CDR3 DNA follows: TGCAGCGTTGCGACAGGGGGGGGCTATGGCTACACCTTC.